Given below is one T cell receptor beta chain in context. Per the original methods: For nucleated cells, counts were estimated from reference gene primer amplification. TCRdb's table, derived via immunoSEQ multiplex PCR, lists solely in-frame clones and lacks some. V and J calls and clone size are as listed in that table; D and trimming were resolved from the DNA. The table shows roughly 60,000 clones, with approximately 86% occurring only once. Trimming shortened V by 4 bases and J by 10 bases, and 17 bases separated the two germline ends. The CDR3 is 14 residues long. The germline gives CDR1 MRHNA, CDR2 SNTAGT. This sample stems from a study of blood T cell repertoires in COVID-19. Study as a whole: Collection of acute and convalescent COVID-19 samples took place in the United States, Italy and Spain. PBMCs, B-cell-depleted T cells, or T cells were the source of the cDNA or gDNA that made up the material.

The receptor comes from a man between 65 and 79 years old with acute or convalescent COVID-19. The rearrangement joins TRBV6-4 to TRBJ2-1, with D possibly being TRBD2 (5 bases). Sequencing was carried out using peripheral blood. The CDR3 loop reads CASSVTWNSGEQFF. DNA for the CDR3: TGTGCCAGCAGTGTGACGTGGAATTCGGGAGAGCAGTTCTTC.